The clone carrying this T cell receptor (beta chain) was recorded only once. These data are taken from a study of blood T cell repertoires in COVID-19. The length of the CDR3 is 13 residues. The germline V and J ends were trimmed by 8 bases and 2 bases, with 12 bases remaining between them. In germline, CDR1 is SNHLY, CDR2 FYNNEI. Profiled with immunoSEQ multiplex PCR; TCRdb holds only in-frame clones, not every one. This sample has about 200,000 clones, with approximately 89% found just once. Researchers sorted participants into cohorts using their self-reported clinical history. The chain uses TRBV2 and TRBJ1-2; possibly TRBD1 for D (6 bases). This clonotype originated in a woman in her 30s with acute COVID-19. Sample: PBMCs or T cells enriched from blood (not recorded which). The CDR3 DNA is TGTGCCAGCCGGGACAACCTAAACTATGGCTACACCTTC. Amino acid sequence: CASRDNLNYGYTF.